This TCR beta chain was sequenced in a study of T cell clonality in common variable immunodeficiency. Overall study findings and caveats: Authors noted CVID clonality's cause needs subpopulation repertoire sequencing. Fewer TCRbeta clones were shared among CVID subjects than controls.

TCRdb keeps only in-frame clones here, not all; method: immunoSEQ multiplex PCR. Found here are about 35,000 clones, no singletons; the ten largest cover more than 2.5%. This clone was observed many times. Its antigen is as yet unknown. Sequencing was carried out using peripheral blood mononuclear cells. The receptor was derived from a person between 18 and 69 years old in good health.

The CDR3 region is CASSPWTGWGETQYF. The CDR3 bases that were read are TGTGCCAGCAGCCCATGGACAGGGTGGGGAGAGACC. The chain recombines TRBV14 with TRBJ2-5, with TRBD1 matching 8 bases. The CDR3 is cut off 3 residues early in the read; its end comes from the germline J gene. Germline V lookup: CDR1 SGHDN, CDR2 FVKESK. This CDR3 region has 15 residues. The trim removed 4 bases at V and 4 bases at J, leaving 8 bases unmatched.